This T cell receptor (beta chain) was documented in a study of cytotoxic CD8 clonotypes in ibrutinib-treated CLL. Study results and caveats: Public clonotypes, an uncommon group, contracted or remained stable on treatment.

The CDR3 has 11 amino acids. The germline V gene encodes CDR1 MDHEN and CDR2 SYDVKM. Trimming stripped 5 bases from V and 6 bases from J, with 7 bases between. This table comes from immunoSEQ multiplex PCR, and its TCRdb copy is limited to in-frame clones, with some not included. The profile covers 250,000 to 350,000 clones, with 60% to 80% appearing a single time and roughly 5% taken by the ten largest. Details on this clone: Its antigen remains unidentified.

The sequence was obtained from a human donor with chronic lymphocytic leukemia. V usage is TRBV28 and J usage is TRBJ1-2; D not certain. Here the sequenced sample was PBMCs, taken at disease progression, from a patient treated with ibrutinib. The CDR3 loop reads CASSQGNGYTF. In nucleotides, the CDR3 is TGTGCCAGCAGTCAAGGGAATGGCTACACCTTC.